Each of the 22 T cell receptor beta chains below was sequenced from the same sample in a study of blood T cell repertoires in COVID-19. Profiling relied on immunoSEQ multiplex PCR, and the TCRdb table lists in-frame clones only, not all of them. The sample has about 190,000 clones, less than 90% seen once; the top ten hold less than 20%. Specimen: peripheral blood. Every receptor here comes from a human donor in a cohort sampled during active COVID-19.

The V gene is TRBV6-5, the J gene TRBJ2-1, with no clear D. V was cut by 4 bases and J by 8 bases, with 6 bases left in between. The CDR3 spans 11 residues. Germline CDR1 is MNHEY and CDR2 is SVGAGI. The CDR3, as DNA: TGTGCCAGCAGTTTTCTCGATGAGCAGTTCTTC. It encodes CASSFLDEQFF.

The chain uses TRBV3-1 (or the pseudogene TRBV3-2) and TRBJ2-1; D may be TRBD2 (6 bases). Germline CDR1 reads LGHDT; CDR2 reads YNNKEL (reference sequence). V was shortened by 7 bases and J by 2 bases, with 15 bases between the two germline ends. The CDR3 sequence is 15 residues long. This CDR3 reads CASTGGWSAYNEQFF. CDR3 sequence (DNA): TGTGCCAGCACTGGAGGGTGGAGTGCCTACAATGAGCAGTTCTTC.

This rearrangement joins TRBV6-1 to TRBJ2-7, with TRBD2 matching 12 bases. The CDR3 sequence is 17 residues long. The V gene end was trimmed by 3 bases and the J gene end by 4 bases; junction bases not matched to a gene: 10. Looked up from germline, CDR1 is MNHNS and CDR2 is SASEGT. CDR3: CASSESTSGSRLYEQYF. The CDR3 region has the DNA TGTGCCAGCAGTGAGTCGACTAGCGGGAGCAGACTTTACGAGCAGTACTTC.

V and J are TRBV4-2 and TRBJ2-2; 8 bases agree with TRBD2. With V trimmed by 0 bases and J by 3 bases, 3 bases remained unmatched. The germline CDR1 and CDR2 sequences are LGHNA and YNFKEQ. This CDR3 region has 16 residues. Here the CDR3 reads CASSQDAGGDTGELFF. The CDR3 nucleotides are TGTGCCAGCAGCCAAGATGCCGGGGGGGACACCGGGGAGCTGTTTTTT.

This chain connects TRBV11-2 to TRBJ2-5; D not certain. CDR3 length: 13 residues. From germline, CDR1 is SGHAT and CDR2 FQNNGV. The germline V and J ends were trimmed by 4 bases and 5 bases, with 11 bases remaining between them. CDR3 bases: TGTGCCAGCAGCTCCTTTCGGGTCGAGACCCAGTACTTC. Protein: CASSSFRVETQYF.

V usage is TRBV7-2 and J usage is TRBJ2-3; unclear D gene. Germline V gene lookup returns CDR1 SGHTA and CDR2 FQGNSA. This CDR3 is 15 amino acids long. V was trimmed by 1 base and J by 6 bases, leaving 14 bases between them. This CDR3 is CASSLVATARDTQYF. CDR3 sequence (DNA): TGTGCCAGCAGCTTAGTAGCAACGGCAAGGGATACGCAGTATTTT.

The CDR3 bases are TGTGCCTGGAGCAGGGGGGTCACTGAAGCTTTCTTT. Protein sequence: CAWSRGVTEAFF. The chain joins TRBV30 to TRBJ1-1; 7 nucleotides agree with TRBD1. The V and J ends lost 3 bases and 4 bases, in that order; junction bases with no gene match: 2. CDR3 length equals 12 residues. Germline-derived CDR1 and CDR2 are GTSNPN and SVGIG (reference sequence).

V is TRBV5-1 and J is TRBJ1-3; D possibly corresponds to TRBD1 (5 bases). The CDR3 is 16 amino acids. Trimming stripped 0 bases from V and 0 bases from J, with 10 bases between. CDR1 is SGHRS, CDR2 YFSETQ, per germline. CDR3 in DNA: TGCGCCAGCAGCTTGGAGTGGACAAGCTCTGGAAACACCATATATTTT. Amino acid sequence: CASSLEWTSSGNTIYF.

This clone is a singleton in its sample. This chain connects TRBV5-1 to TRBJ1-2, with 7 bases identical to TRBD1. The CDR3 consists of 15 residues. CDR1 SGHRS and CDR2 YFSETQ come from the germline V gene. J was trimmed by 6 bases and V by 4 bases; bases with no gene match: 12. DNA of the CDR3: TGCGCCAGCAGCGTGTCCCCGGGGACAGTCCATGGCTACACCTTC. Residues: CASSVSPGTVHGYTF.

This chain joins TRBV23-1 and TRBJ1-2; D call uncertain. TRBV23-1 is sorted into the ORF group, with uncertain function. This CDR3 is built from 15 residues. V was cut by 4 bases and J by 4 bases, with 16 bases left in between. This chain's CDR3 is CASSRYSKSSYGYTF. The CDR3 nucleotides read TGCGCCAGCAGTCGTTACTCGAAGAGTAGCTATGGCTACACCTTC.

The chain combines TRBV10-3 with TRBJ2-7, with TRBD1 matching over 10 bases. After removal of 6 bases from V and 2 bases from J, the junction contained 4 bases not matched to a gene. CDR3 size: 14 residues. The V gene's germline CDR1 is ENHRY and CDR2 SYGVKD. The CDR3 nucleotides read TGTGCCATCAGCCCGGGACAGGGGCCCTACGAGCAGTACTTC. This encodes CAISPGQGPYEQYF.

The gene calls are TRBV2 and TRBJ1-3; D call uncertain. The CDR3 totals 12 residues. The V end was cut by 4 bases, the J end by 8 bases, with 9 bases between. From germline, CDR1 is SNHLY and CDR2 FYNNEI. Here the CDR3 DNA reads TGTGCCAGCAGTGCCAGGTTCTACACCATATATTTT. It yields the protein CASSARFYTIYF.

V usage is TRBV24-1 and J usage is TRBJ1-2; D is undetermined. Germline V lookup: CDR1 KGHDR, CDR2 SFDVKD. Trimming took 1 base from V and 8 from J, leaving 10 bases between them. The CDR3 is 13 residues long. CDR3 residues: CATSDFSGVGYTF. DNA of the CDR3: TGTGCCACCAGTGATTTTAGCGGGGTGGGCTACACCTTC.

This chain uses TRBV24-1 with TRBJ1-5; 7 bases line up with TRBD1. This CDR3 has 15 amino acids. Looked up from germline, CDR1 is KGHDR and CDR2 is SFDVKD. Unmatched junction bases numbered 6, after V lost 7 bases and J lost 1 base. This CDR3 is CATRKGTVSNQPQHF. CDR3 DNA: TGTGCCACCAGGAAGGGGACAGTCAGCAATCAGCCCCAGCATTTT.

A single count supports this clone. The gene calls are TRBV2 and TRBJ2-6; possible D gene TRBD1, 5 bases. This CDR3 has 16 residues. The germline V and J ends were trimmed by 6 bases and 0 bases, with 12 bases remaining between them. Germline-derived CDR1 and CDR2 are SNHLY and FYNNEI. The CDR3: CASSGQRVSGANVLTF. DNA of the CDR3: TGTGCCAGCAGCGGACAACGGGTCTCTGGGGCCAACGTCCTGACTTTC.

The chain has TRBV19 and TRBJ2-1, with 13 bases aligning to TRBD2. Unmatched junction bases numbered 6, after V lost 4 bases and J lost 3 bases. Germline V gene sequence: CDR1 LNHDA, CDR2 SQIVND (reference sequence). The CDR3 is 17 residues long. CDR3: CASSKDTSGGVYNEQFF. The CDR3 region has the DNA TGTGCCAGTAGTAAGGATACTAGCGGGGGGGTCTACAATGAGCAGTTCTTC. The complete variable domain, with remaining parts taken from reference TRBV19 and TRBJ2-1, reads DGGITQSPKYLFRKEGQNVTLSCEQNLNHDAMYWYRQDPGQGLRLIYYSQIVNDFQKGDIAEGYSVSREKKESFPLTVTSAQKNPTAFYLCASSKDTSGGVYNEQFFGPGTRLTVL.

The chain employs TRBV5-1 and TRBJ2-5; D is perhaps TRBD1 (6 bases). CDR1 and CDR2 (germline): SGHRS, YFSETQ. The germline V and J ends were trimmed by 6 bases and 5 bases, with 17 bases remaining between them. This CDR3 comprises 14 residues. CDR3 sequence reads: CASNPGQQYETQYF. In nucleotides, the CDR3 is TGCGCCAGCAATCCTGGACAGCAGTATGAGACCCAGTACTTC.

By share, this clone ranks as medium-sized. This sequence joins TRBV4-1 and TRBJ2-7, with D uncertain. With 0 bases removed from V and 3 bases from J, the gap between germline ends came to 12 bases. There are 15 residues in the CDR3. Looked up from germline, CDR1 is MGHRA and CDR2 is YSYEKL. In nucleotides, the CDR3 is TGCGCCAGCAGCCAAGATCCCAACAGCTACTACGAGCAGTACTTC. As protein: CASSQDPNSYYEQYF.

V gene TRBV19 combines with J gene TRBJ2-5; 10 bases fit TRBD2. Germline lookup yields CDR1 LNHDA and CDR2 SQIVND (reference sequence). CDR3 length equals 16 residues. The J segment lost 5 bases and the V segment lost 5 bases, leaving 11 bases of the junction unmatched. CDR3 region: CASSPRAVAGGETQYF. CDR3 in DNA: TGTGCCAGTAGTCCCCGCGCGGTAGCGGGGGGTGAGACCCAGTACTTC. Filled out from reference TRBV19 and TRBJ2-5, the complete variable domain reads DGGITQSPKYLFRKEGQNVTLSCEQNLNHDAMYWYRQDPGQGLRLIYYSQIVNDFQKGDIAEGYSVSREKKESFPLTVTSAQKNPTAFYLCASSPRAVAGGETQYFGPGTRLLVL.

This chain uses TRBV6-1 with TRBJ2-7; 9 positions agree with TRBD1. The CDR3 sequence is 14 residues long. From germline, CDR1 is MNHNS and CDR2 SASEGT. J gave up 2 bases and V 3 bases, and 2 bases lay outside the gene matches. In nucleotides, the CDR3 is TGTGCCAGCAGTGACCGGGACAGGGCCTACGAGCAGTACGTC. Its protein product is CASSDRDRAYEQYV.

This clone was detected only once. The chain is built from TRBV23-1 and TRBJ2-7, with TRBD2 identical over 10 bases. TRBV23-1 is an ORF, and what it does is uncertain. CDR3 length: 17 residues. V shed 0 bases and J 5 bases; nucleotides not matched to a gene: 10. CDR3 sequence (DNA): TGCGCCAGCAGTCAATCCGGCGGTAGCGGGAGGACCAACGAGCAGTACTTC. Translating it yields CASSQSGGSGRTNEQYF.

Points on this clone: A read error may produce the germline difference seen at one junction end. The CDR3 loop reads CASSLVAGQNEKLFF. The CDR3, as DNA: TGTGCTAGCAGCTTAGTGGCAGGCCAGAATGAAAAACTGTTTTTT. The chain couples TRBV7-7 to TRBJ1-4, with D unclear. CDR3 length: 15 residues. Germline loops: CDR1 SSHAT, CDR2 FNYEAQ (reference sequence).